The 20 T cell receptor beta chains below were found in one sample sequenced in a study of blood T cell repertoires in COVID-19. TCRdb keeps only in-frame clones here, not all; method: immunoSEQ multiplex PCR. The data show tens of thousands of clones, with over 80% seen just once and 5.5% to 7.5% held by the top ten. The material sequenced was peripheral blood. The receptors shown here come from a man between 65 and 79 years old with active COVID-19.

This clone ranks as medium-sized. The V gene is TRBV6-2 or TRBV6-3, the J gene TRBJ1-5; no reliable D call. Trimming pared 2 bases from V and 4 bases from J, leaving 12 bases between. CDR1 is MNHEY and CDR2 is SVGEGT in the germline V gene. The CDR3 consists of 15 residues. The chain's CDR3 is CASSYRPGGNQPQHF. The CDR3 nucleotides are TGTGCCAGCAGTTACCGTCCGGGAGGGAATCAGCCCCAGCATTTT.

The rearrangement uses TRBV5-1 and TRBJ2-2; tentative D call: TRBD1 (6 bases). Per the germline V gene, CDR1 is SGHRS and CDR2 is YFSETQ. CDR3 length: 15 residues. The V end was cut by 0 bases, the J end by 3 bases, with 9 bases between. CDR3 region: CASSLDRAYTGELFF. The CDR3 coding sequence is TGCGCCAGCAGCTTGGACAGGGCCTACACCGGGGAGCTGTTTTTT.

The genes are TRBV2 and TRBJ2-5; D possibly corresponds to TRBD1 (6 bases). The CDR3 is 14 residues long. CDR1 is SNHLY and CDR2 is FYNNEI in the germline V gene. Trimming left V 5 bases short and J 5 bases short, with 15 bases between. CDR3 sequence (DNA): TGTGCCAGCAGTCAGGTCAGGGGCTTGGAGACCCAGTACTTC. Encoded protein: CASSQVRGLETQYF.

V usage is TRBV13 and J usage is TRBJ2-7; D possibly corresponds to TRBD1 (6 bases). The CDR3 contains 18 residues. CDR1 and CDR2 (germline): PRHDT, FYEKMQ (reference sequence). The V end lost 3 bases, the J end lost 2 bases, and 23 bases lay between the germline ends. The CDR3 sequence: CASSLVGRVRAGAYEQYF. CDR3 coding DNA: TGTGCCAGCAGCTTGGTGGGACGGGTACGAGCAGGGGCCTACGAGCAGTACTTC.

This clone has a handful of counts. This sequence joins TRBV7-2 and TRBJ2-7, with D maybe TRBD2 (5 bases). The CDR3 totals 14 residues. Trimming removed 3 bases at V and 2 bases at J, with 11 bases between. The germline V gene has CDR1 SGHTA and CDR2 FQGNSA. CDR3 bases: TGTGCCAGCAGCTTTTTCCGGGGAACCTACGAGCAGTACTTC. Its translation is CASSFFRGTYEQYF.

The chain has TRBV15 and TRBJ2-2; D ambiguous. Trimming pared 0 bases from V and 6 bases from J, leaving 5 bases between. The CDR3 sequence is 13 residues long. Per the germline V gene, CDR1 is LNHNV and CDR2 is YYDKDF (reference sequence). In DNA form, the CDR3 reads TGTGCCACCAGCAGAGATCGGGCCGGGGAGCTGTTTTTT. It is translated as CATSRDRAGELFF.

The CDR3 sequence is CSVEVAGGGGTQYF. CDR3 in DNA: TGCAGCGTTGAGGTTGCAGGGGGCGGGGGGACCCAGTACTTC. The chain links TRBV29-1 to TRBJ2-5; a possible D gene is TRBD1 (8 bases). V was clipped by 3 bases and J by 7 bases, with 18 bases between them. This CDR3 region has 14 residues. From germline, CDR1 is SQVTM and CDR2 ANQGSEA.

In DNA, the CDR3 is TGTGCCAGTACCGCAGGGAATCAGCCCCAGCATTTT. The encoded protein is CASTAGNQPQHF. The rearrangement links TRBV19 to TRBJ1-5, with a weak D call TRBD1 (5 bases). CDR3 length equals 12 residues. V was shortened by 7 bases and J by 4 bases, with 8 bases between the two germline ends. CDR1 is LNHDA, CDR2 SQIVND, per germline (reference sequence).

This chain connects TRBV24-1 to TRBJ1-2; no clear D gene. The CDR3 totals 15 residues. Trimming pared 4 bases from V and 1 base from J, leaving 12 bases between. From germline, CDR1 is KGHDR and CDR2 SFDVKD. The CDR3 DNA reads TGTGCCACCAGTGAGGCGCGGGCCGGTAACTATGGCTACACCTTC. Amino acid sequence: CATSEARAGNYGYTF.

The chain joins TRBV29-1 to TRBJ2-1; D not certain. The germline gives CDR1 SQVTM, CDR2 ANQGSEA. The CDR3 contains 10 residues. V dropped 5 bases and J dropped 8 bases, with 7 bases sitting between them. CDR3 sequence (DNA): TGCAGCGTTCGGTTGGATGAGCAGTTCTTC. Its protein is CSVRLDEQFF.

The J gene is TRBJ1-2, the V gene TRBV5-5; 7 bases match TRBD1. CDR1 is SGHKS, CDR2 YYEKEE, per germline (reference sequence). The V segment lost 5 bases and the J segment 0 bases; nucleotides outside the gene matches: 22. CDR3 length equals 20 residues. The CDR3 sequence: CASSFGLRTGEVEANYGYTF. The CDR3 DNA reads as TGTGCCAGCAGTTTCGGATTGCGAACAGGGGAGGTCGAGGCTAACTATGGCTACACCTTC. Using reference TRBV5-5 and TRBJ1-2 for the parts outside the CDR3, the full variable domain is DAGVTQSPTHLIKTRGQQVTLRCSPISGHKSVSWYQQVLGQGPQFIFQYYEKEERGRGNFPDRFSARQFPNYSSELNVNALLLGDSALYLCASSFGLRTGEVEANYGYTFGSGTRLTVV.

The rearrangement uses TRBV6-5 and TRBJ1-2; 8 bases agree with TRBD1. This CDR3 is 14 amino acids long. The V gene's germline CDR1 is MNHEY and CDR2 SVGAGI. Trimming took 5 bases from V and 4 from J; bases not matched to a gene: 6. The DNA for the CDR3 is TGTGCCAGCAGTCCGGGACAGGCGAGCTATGGCTACACCTTC. Its protein product is CASSPGQASYGYTF.

J is TRBJ1-5 and V is TRBV2; maybe TRBD1 (5 bases). This CDR3 is built from 13 residues. V was clipped by 2 bases and J by 7 bases, with 9 bases between them. Germline CDR1 is SNHLY and CDR2 is FYNNEI. The CDR3 reads CASSEYQGQPQHF. The CDR3 coding sequence is TGTGCCAGCAGTGAATATCAGGGACAGCCCCAGCATTTT.

This chain joins TRBV5-4 and TRBJ2-7; D might be TRBD1 (5 bases). The CDR3 runs 15 residues. V was trimmed by 4 bases and J by 4 bases, leaving 18 bases between them. Germline CDR1 and CDR2: SGHNT and YYREEE (reference sequence). CDR3 sequence (DNA): TGTGCCAGCAGCCCGTCGGTACAGGTCGGGTACGAGCAGTACTTC. Amino acid sequence: CASSPSVQVGYEQYF.

This chain links TRBV7-9 with TRBJ2-7; 12 bases map to TRBD1. The V gene's germline CDR1 is SEHNR and CDR2 FQNEAQ (reference sequence). The ends lost 6 bases at V and 0 bases at J; junction bases unmatched: 3. The CDR3 is 15 amino acids. The CDR3 DNA is TGTGCCAGCAGTTGGGGACAGGGGGCCTCCTACGAGCAGTACTTC. This sequence encodes CASSWGQGASYEQYF. The full variable domain, completed using reference TRBV7-9 and TRBJ2-7, is DTGVSQNPRHKITKRGQNVTFRCDPISEHNRLYWYRQTLGQGPEFLTYFQNEAQLEKSRLLSDRFSAERPKGSFSTLEIQRTEQGDSAMYLCASSWGQGASYEQYFGPGTRLTVT.

This chain uses TRBV9 with TRBJ2-3; D perhaps matches TRBD1 (6 bases). Trimming took 4 bases from V and 0 from J, leaving 12 bases between them. The CDR3 length is 15 residues. Germline V lookup: CDR1 SGDLS, CDR2 YYNGEE. The CDR3 spells CASSHPGDSTDTQYF. CDR3 coding DNA: TGTGCCAGCAGCCATCCAGGGGATAGCACAGATACGCAGTATTTT.

The chain carries TRBV5-4 and TRBJ2-7, with TRBD2 as a possible D gene (5 bases). Germline CDR1 and CDR2: SGHNT and YYREEE (reference sequence). The CDR3 consists of 15 residues. V gave up 2 bases and J gave up 2 bases, with 14 bases separating them. The CDR3 DNA sequence: TGTGCCAGCAGCTTTAGGCTAGCCGGAACCTACGAGCAGTACTTC. Its protein product is CASSFRLAGTYEQYF. Filled out from reference TRBV5-4 and TRBJ2-7, the complete variable domain reads ETGVTQSPTHLIKTRGQQVTLRCSSQSGHNTVSWYQQALGQGPQFIFQYYREEENGRGNFPPRFSGLQFPNYSSELNVNALELDDSALYLCASSFRLAGTYEQYFGPGTRLTVT.

The gene calls are TRBV27 and TRBJ2-5; TRBD2 agrees at 9 bases. Trimming removed 6 bases from V and 0 bases from J; junction bases left unmatched: 17. The CDR3 is made up of 19 amino acids. Germline CDR1 and CDR2: MNHEY and SMNVEV (reference sequence). The CDR3 bases are TGTGCCAGCAGCCGCTGGAGGAGGGGTAGCGGGGGCGACCAAGAGACCCAGTACTTC. Protein: CASSRWRRGSGGDQETQYF.

In nucleotides, the CDR3 is TGTGCCAGCAGCTTGACAGGGAGCGGTGAAAAACTGTTTTTT. Its translation is CASSLTGSGEKLFF. The chain combines TRBV7-9 with TRBJ1-4; 7 bases agree with TRBD1. Losses at the gene ends were 3 bases for V and 7 bases for J; bases not matched to a gene: 5. The CDR3 contains 14 residues. Per germline, CDR1 SEHNR and CDR2 FQNEAQ (reference sequence).

This chain uses TRBV29-1 with TRBJ2-5, with D unclear. This CDR3 comprises 12 residues. The germline CDR1 and CDR2 sequences are SQVTM and ANQGSEA. Trimming removed 7 bases at V and 1 base at J, with 10 bases between. Written as DNA, the CDR3 is TGCAGCGCTCGGGTTCGCCAAGAGACCCAGTACTTC. Its translation: CSARVRQETQYF.